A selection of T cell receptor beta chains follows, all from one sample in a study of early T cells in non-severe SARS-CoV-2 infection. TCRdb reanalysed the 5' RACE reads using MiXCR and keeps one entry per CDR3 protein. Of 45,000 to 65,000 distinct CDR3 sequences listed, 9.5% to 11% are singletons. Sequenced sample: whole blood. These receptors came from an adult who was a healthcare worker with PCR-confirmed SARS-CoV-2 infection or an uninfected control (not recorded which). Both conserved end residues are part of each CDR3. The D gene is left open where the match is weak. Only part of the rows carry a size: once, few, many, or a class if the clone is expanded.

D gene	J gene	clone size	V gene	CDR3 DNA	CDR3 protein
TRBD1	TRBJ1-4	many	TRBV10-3	TGTGCCATCAGGACAGGGGTAGGGGATGAAAAACTGTTTTTT	CAIRTGVGDEKLFF
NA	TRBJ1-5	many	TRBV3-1	TGTGCCAGCAGCCGCGCAGGGTTGGGTCAGCCCCAGCATTTT	CASSRAGLGQPQHF
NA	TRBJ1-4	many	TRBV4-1	TGCGCCAGCAGCCAAGTAGGTTTTTTGGCGTCTAATGAAAAACTGTTTTTT	CASSQVGFLASNEKLFF
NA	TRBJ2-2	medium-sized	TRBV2	TGTGCCAGCTATGTGACTCCGACGACCGGGGAGCTGTTTTTT	CASYVTPTTGELFF
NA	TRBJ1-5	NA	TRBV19	TGTGCCAGTAGTATTTCGGTCTGGGGGCATCAGCCCCAGCATTTT	CASSISVWGHQPQHF
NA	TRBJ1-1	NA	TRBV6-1	TGTGCCAGCAGTGAATCGGGGGTTGGTACTGAAGCTTTCTTT	CASSESGVGTEAFF
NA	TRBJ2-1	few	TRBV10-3	TGTGCCATCAGTGAGTGGGTAAACAATGAGCAGTTCTTC	CAISEWVNNEQFF
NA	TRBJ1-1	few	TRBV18	TGTGCCAGCTCACCCCGAGTCACGTGGGGGAGGAACACTGAAGCTTTCTTT	CASSPRVTWGRNTEAFF
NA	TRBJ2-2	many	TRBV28	TGTGCCAGCAGTTTATGGGAAGGGGACACCGGGGAGCTGTTTTTT	CASSLWEGDTGELFF
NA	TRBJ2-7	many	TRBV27	TGTGCCAGCAGTCTTGAGTCAGTGAACTACGAGCAGTACTTC	CASSLESVNYEQYF
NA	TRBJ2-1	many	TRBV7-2	TGTGCCAGCTCCGACTACAATGAGCAGTTCTTC	CASSDYNEQFF
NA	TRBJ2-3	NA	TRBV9	TGTGCCAGCAGCGTAGGAGTTGGAGATACGCAGTATTTT	CASSVGVGDTQYF
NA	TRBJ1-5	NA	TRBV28	TGTGCCAGCAGTTATAGGCAGGGTGAACAGCCCCAGCATTTT	CASSYRQGEQPQHF
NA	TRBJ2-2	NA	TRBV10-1	TGCGCCAGCAGAGACCTAACTCCGAACACCGGGGAGCTGTTTTTT	CASRDLTPNTGELFF
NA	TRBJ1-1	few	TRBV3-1	TGTGCCAGCAGCCAAGAACTACGACCCACTGAAGCTTTCTTT	CASSQELRPTEAFF
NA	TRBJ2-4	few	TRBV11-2	TGTGCCAGCAGCCCTTGGGCCGCGGGCAAAAACATTCAGTACTTC	CASSPWAAGKNIQYF
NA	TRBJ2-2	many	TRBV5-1	TGCGCCAGCAGCTTTTCGTTCTCTGGGGAGCTGTTTTTT	CASSFSFSGELFF
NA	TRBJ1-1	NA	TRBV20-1	TGCAGTGCTAGAGATCCTGTGGGAGGGAACACTGAAGCTTTCTTT	CSARDPVGGNTEAFF
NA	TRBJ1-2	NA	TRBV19	TGTGCCAGTAGGAAAGAAGCTAACTATGGCTACACCTTC	CASRKEANYGYTF
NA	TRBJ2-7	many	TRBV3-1	TGTGCCAGCAGCCCTCTTGGCGACGAGCAGTACTTC	CASSPLGDEQYF
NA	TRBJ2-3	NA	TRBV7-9	TGTGCCAGCAGCTTATTTCAAAATCCGGTAGATACGCAGTATTTT	CASSLFQNPVDTQYF
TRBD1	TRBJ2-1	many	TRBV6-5	TGTGCCAGCAGTTACGGGGTGACAGGGAATGAGCAGTTCTTC	CASSYGVTGNEQFF
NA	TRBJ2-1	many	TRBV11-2	TGTGCCAGCAGGGCCCGGTTGGGGAGCTCCTACAATGAGCAGTTCTTC	CASRARLGSSYNEQFF
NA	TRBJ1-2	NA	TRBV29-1	TGCAGCGTTGAAGATGGAGCAGGGCATGGCTACACCTTC	CSVEDGAGHGYTF
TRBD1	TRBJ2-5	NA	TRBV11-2	TGTGCCAGCAGCTTAGAGGGCCTCGGACAGGGGGCAAGAGAGACCCAGTACTTC	CASSLEGLGQGARETQYF
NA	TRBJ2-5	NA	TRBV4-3	TGCGCCAGCAGCCATATACTCAGGGAGACCCAGTACTTC	CASSHILRETQYF
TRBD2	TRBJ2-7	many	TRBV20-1	TGCAGTGCGGATCCGGGACTAGCGGGATGGGCTTCCTCCTACGAGCAGTACTTC	CSADPGLAGWASSYEQYF
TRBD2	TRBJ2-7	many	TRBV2	TGTGCCAGCCGTGAGGTGGGGGGGAGCTACGAGCAGTACTTC	CASREVGGSYEQYF
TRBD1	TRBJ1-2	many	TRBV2	TGTGCCAGCCGACAGGGGGCGAGAGGCTACACCTTC	CASRQGARGYTF
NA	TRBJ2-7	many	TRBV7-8	TGTGCCAGCAGCTTAATACTCCGGAGGACGTGGTCCTACGAGCAGTACTTC	CASSLILRRTWSYEQYF
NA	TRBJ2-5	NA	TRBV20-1	TGCAGTGCTAGCTTTGGAGGGCCAGAGGAGACCCAGTACTTC	CSASFGGPEETQYF
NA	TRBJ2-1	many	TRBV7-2	TGTGCCAGCAGCCCACGCGCCGGACAGTACAATGAGCAGTTCTTC	CASSPRAGQYNEQFF
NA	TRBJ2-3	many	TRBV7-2	TGTGCCAGCAGCTTAATCCGGGGGGCTCAGTTTCGGCGCGGAGATACGCAGTATTTT	CASSLIRGAQFRRGDTQYF
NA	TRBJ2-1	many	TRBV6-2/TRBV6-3	TGTGCCTGTTGGGCCTACAATGAGCAGTTCTTC	CACWAYNEQFF
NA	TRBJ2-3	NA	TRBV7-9	TGTGCCAGCGGGCCACAGGGCACAGATACGCAGTATTTT	CASGPQGTDTQYF
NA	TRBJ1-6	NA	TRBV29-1	TGCAGCGACCGCACCAGTTCACCCCTCCACTTT	CSDRTSSPLHF
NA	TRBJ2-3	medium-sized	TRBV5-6	TGTGCCAGCAGCGGGGGCAGGAGTCGACGAGGGGATACGCAGTATTTT	CASSGGRSRRGDTQYF
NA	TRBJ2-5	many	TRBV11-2	TGTGCCAGCAGCCAAGGAGAGACCCAGTACTTC	CASSQGETQYF